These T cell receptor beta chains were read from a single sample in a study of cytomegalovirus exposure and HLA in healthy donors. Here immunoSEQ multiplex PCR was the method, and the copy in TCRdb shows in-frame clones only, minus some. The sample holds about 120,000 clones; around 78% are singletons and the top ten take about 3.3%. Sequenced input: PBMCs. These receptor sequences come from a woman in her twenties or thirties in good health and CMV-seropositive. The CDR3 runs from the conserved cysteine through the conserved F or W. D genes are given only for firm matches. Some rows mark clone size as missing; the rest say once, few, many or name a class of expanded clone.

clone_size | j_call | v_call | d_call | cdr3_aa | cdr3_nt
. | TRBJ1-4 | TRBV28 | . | CASSIRVGDEKLFF | TGTGCCAGCAGTATCAGGGTTGGAGATGAAAAACTGTTTTTT
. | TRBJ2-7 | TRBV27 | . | CASSPSPRAAYEQYF | TGTGCCAGCAGTCCCAGTCCGCGAGCGGCCTACGAGCAGTACTTC
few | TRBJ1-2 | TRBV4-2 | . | CASSQDALRGYTF | TGTGCCAGCAGCCAAGATGCTCTGAGGGGCTACACCTTC
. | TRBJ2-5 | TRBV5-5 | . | CASSTPTEAETQYF | TGTGCCAGCAGCACCCCGACAGAGGCGGAGACCCAGTACTTC
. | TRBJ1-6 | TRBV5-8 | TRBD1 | CASSLGRDRDNSPLHF | TGTGCCAGCAGTTTGGGGCGGGACAGGGATAATTCACCCCTCCACTTT
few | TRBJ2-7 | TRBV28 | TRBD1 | CASLGTGGNEQYF | TGTGCCAGCCTCGGGACAGGGGGGAACGAGCAGTACTTC
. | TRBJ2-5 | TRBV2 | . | CASSEASRQETQYF | TGTGCCAGCAGTGAAGCGTCCCGCCAAGAGACCCAGTACTTC
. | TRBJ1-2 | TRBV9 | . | CASSVSPREITSNYGYTF | TGTGCCAGCAGCGTCAGCCCCCGGGAGATAACTTCTAACTATGGCTACACCTTC
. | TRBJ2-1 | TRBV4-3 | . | CASSAQRRSEQFF | TGCGCCAGCAGCGCGCAACGTAGGAGTGAGCAGTTCTTC
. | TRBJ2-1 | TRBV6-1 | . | CASSDWRGRAVDEQFF | TGTGCCAGCAGTGATTGGAGGGGGCGCGCGGTAGATGAGCAGTTCTTC
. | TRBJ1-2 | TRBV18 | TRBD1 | CASSHDTGANGYTF | TGTGCCAGCTCACACGATACAGGGGCGAATGGCTACACCTTC
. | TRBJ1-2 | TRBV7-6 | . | CASSLAGGYGYTF | TGTGCCAGCAGCTTAGCGGGAGGCTATGGCTACACCTTC
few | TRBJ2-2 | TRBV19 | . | CASTWQGNTGELFF | TGTGCCAGTACATGGCAGGGGAACACCGGGGAGCTGTTTTTT
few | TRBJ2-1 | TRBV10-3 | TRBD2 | CAIQTSGGAYEQFF | TGTGCCATACAAACTAGCGGGGGGGCCTATGAGCAGTTCTTC
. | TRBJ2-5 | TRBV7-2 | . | CASSSSGTLTETQYF | TGTGCCAGCAGCTCGTCCGGGACTCTTACAGAGACCCAGTACTTC
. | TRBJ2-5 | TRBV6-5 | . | CASSLGLSETQYF | TGTGCCAGCAGCCTGGGACTGTCAGAGACCCAGTACTTC
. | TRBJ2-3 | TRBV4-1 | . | CASSQDGGLMGSTQYF | TGCGCCAGCAGCCAAGATGGCGGTCTAATGGGGAGTACGCAGTATTTT
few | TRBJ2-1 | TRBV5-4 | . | CASSLVGDVVNEQFF | TGCGCCAGCAGCTTAGTAGGAGACGTTGTCAATGAGCAGTTCTTC
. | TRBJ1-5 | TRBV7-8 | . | CASSLDAGANNQPQHF | TGTGCCAGCAGCTTAGACGCAGGGGCTAACAATCAGCCCCAGCATTTT
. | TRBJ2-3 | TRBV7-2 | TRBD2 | CASSFQRGEKDTQYF | TGTGCCAGCAGCTTCCAGCGGGGGGAAAAAGATACGCAGTATTTT
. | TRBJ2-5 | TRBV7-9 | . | CASTRVNGQETQYF | TGTGCCAGCACCCGAGTAAATGGCCAAGAGACCCAGTACTTC
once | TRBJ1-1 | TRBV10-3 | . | CAISEGDKTEAFF | TGTGCCATCAGTGAAGGGGATAAGACTGAAGCTTTCTTT